Listed here are 21 T cell receptor beta chains from one sample, sequenced in a study of CD8 T cells in ankylosing spondylitis. TCRdb re-derived calls from the 5' RACE reads in MiXCR, one entry per CDR3 protein. This table holds 300,000 to 400,000 distinct CDR3 sequences, roughly 22% found once. The sequenced sample consisted of blood, either unsorted or a sorted T cell fraction (not recorded which). The receptors originated from a male donor with ankylosing spondylitis or in good health (not recorded which).

The gene calls are TRBV13 and TRBJ1-2; 7 bases are a match to TRBD1. Looked up from germline, CDR1 is PRHDT and CDR2 is FYEKMQ (reference sequence). V lost 5 bases and J lost 7; bases outside the gene matches: 4. There are 12 residues in the CDR3. CDR3: CASSQGELGYTF. DNA for the CDR3: TGTGCCAGCAGCCAGGGGGAGCTTGGCTACACCTTC.

This clonotype was counted only a few times. This chain joins TRBV12-3 or TRBV12-4 and TRBJ2-7; D is perhaps TRBD1 or TRBD2 (5 bases each). V dropped 5 bases and J dropped 0 bases, with 23 bases sitting between them. CDR3 length: 18 residues. The DNA for the CDR3 is TGTGCCAGCAGTCCCACGGGGACCACCATCCGCAGCTCCTACGAGCAGTACTTC. Its protein is CASSPTGTTIRSSYEQYF.

The chain couples TRBV11-2 to TRBJ2-7, with a possible D match to TRBD2 (7 bases). The CDR3 consists of 13 residues. Germline lookup yields CDR1 SGHAT and CDR2 FQNNGV. The V end lost 8 bases, the J end lost 6 bases, and 17 bases lay between the germline ends. The CDR3 nucleotides are TGTGCCAGCGTCCGTTGGGAGGGGGGCGAGCAGTACTTC. Amino acids: CASVRWEGGEQYF.

This clonotype came up a few times. This chain joins TRBV6-6 and TRBJ1-1; TRBD1 might be the D (5 bases). V was clipped by 8 bases and J by 5 bases, with 6 bases between them. The length of the CDR3 is 10 residues. Per the germline V gene, CDR1 is MNHNY and CDR2 is SVGAGI (reference sequence). CDR3 sequence (DNA): TGTGCCAGCGGGGGGACTGAAGCTTTCTTT. Amino acid sequence: CASGGTEAFF.

V is TRBV12-3 or TRBV12-4 and J is TRBJ2-3; D is uncertain. With 1 base removed from V and 2 bases from J, the gap between germline ends came to 13 bases. This CDR3 has 16 amino acids. The CDR3 coding sequence is TGTGCCAGCAGTTTAGTCCCCGGCAGGTACACAGATACGCAGTATTTT. It codes for CASSLVPGRYTDTQYF.

The genes are TRBV5-4 and TRBJ2-2; 8 nucleotides agree with TRBD2. CDR1 is SGHNT, CDR2 YYREEE, per germline (reference sequence). This CDR3 is 16 amino acids long. V lost 0 bases and J lost 5; bases outside the gene matches: 6. Written as DNA, the CDR3 is TGTGCCAGCAGCTTGGTTGGCGGGGGGCCTACCGGGGAGCTGTTTTTT. Translated: CASSLVGGGPTGELFF.

The gene calls are TRBV7-2 and TRBJ2-1, with 8 bases fitting TRBD1. There are 15 residues in the CDR3. The germline V gene has CDR1 SGHTA and CDR2 FQGNSA. Trimming at V came to 7 bases and at J to 9 bases, leaving 14 bases not matched to a gene. CDR3 nucleotides: TGTGCCAGCACCGGGACAGGCGGGAACGAGGGTGAGCAGTTCTTC. This gives the protein CASTGTGGNEGEQFF. The full variable domain, its missing parts supplied by reference TRBV7-2 and TRBJ2-1, is GAGVSQSPSNKVTEKGKDVELRCDPISGHTALYWYRQSLGQGLEFLIYFQGNSAPDKSGLPSDRFSAERTGGSVSTLTIQRTQQEDSAVYLCASTGTGGNEGEQFFGPGTRLTVL.

In this sample, this clonotype turned up a few times. The chain uses TRBV10-3 and TRBJ2-4; 7 bases map to TRBD1. This CDR3 contains 13 residues. Losses at the gene ends were 6 bases for V and 4 bases for J; bases not matched to a gene: 3. The germline CDR1 and CDR2 sequences are ENHRY and SYGVKD. The CDR3 sequence is CAISDREKNIQYF. The CDR3 DNA is TGTGCCATCAGCGACAGGGAGAAAAACATTCAGTACTTC.

The V and J genes are TRBV15 and TRBJ2-7, with a tentative D call TRBD2 (6 bases). Germline V CDR1 and CDR2: LNHNV, YYDKDF (reference sequence). The CDR3 contains 16 residues. The ends were cut back, 4 bases at V and 0 bases at J, with 16 bases in the middle. The CDR3 nucleotides read TGTGCCACCAGCACCCCCCCGGGAGCCTTCTCCTACGAGCAGTACTTC. Protein: CATSTPPGAFSYEQYF. Looking up the rest from reference TRBV15 and TRBJ2-7 gives the full variable domain: DAMVIQNPRYQVTQFGKPVTLSCSQTLNHNVMYWYQQKSSQAPKLLFHYYDKDFNNEADTPDNFQSRRPNTSFCFLDIRSPGLGDTAMYLCATSTPPGAFSYEQYFGPGTRLTVT.

The J gene is TRBJ2-1, the V gene TRBV20-1, with D possibly being TRBD1 (6 bases). Germline V gene lookup returns CDR1 DFQATT and CDR2 SNEGSKA (reference sequence). The ends were cut back, 0 bases at V and 8 bases at J, with 14 bases in the middle. The CDR3 length is 14 residues. CDR3 DNA sequence: TGCAGTGCTAGAGATCCATATGAGGGGGATGAGCAGTTCTTC. Amino acid sequence: CSARDPYEGDEQFF.

The chain joins TRBV7-9 to TRBJ2-5; D possibly corresponds to TRBD1 (5 bases). V lost 7 bases and J 0 bases, leaving 6 bases between the germline ends. This CDR3 comprises 12 residues. Germline loops: CDR1 SEHNR, CDR2 FQNEAQ (reference sequence). The CDR3, as DNA: TGTGCCAGCATGACAGACCAAGAGACCCAGTACTTC. It codes for CASMTDQETQYF.

This clonotype was seen only a few times. The chain joins TRBV12-3 or TRBV12-4 to TRBJ2-7, with 8 nucleotides matching TRBD1. V gave up 5 bases and J gave up 3 bases; unmatched junction bases: 9. The CDR3 extends over 15 amino acids. In DNA, the CDR3 is TGTGCCAGCAGTCCCCGTGGGACAGGCCACTACGAGCAGTACTTC. Protein sequence: CASSPRGTGHYEQYF.

This clonotype was picked up a small number of times. The chain couples TRBV11-2 to TRBJ2-1; 13 positions agree with TRBD2. The CDR3 is 14 residues long. Per the germline V gene, CDR1 is SGHAT and CDR2 is FQNNGV. V was clipped by 4 bases and J by 12 bases; unmatched bases: 6. CDR3 DNA sequence: TGTGCCAGCAGCTCACTAGCGGGGGGGCCAGGGCAGTTCTTC. Its translation: CASSSLAGGPGQFF.

This sequence joins TRBV4-1 and TRBJ2-7, with 7 bases that match TRBD2. The germline gives CDR1 MGHRA, CDR2 YSYEKL. The CDR3 length is 14 residues. V lost 1 base, J lost 0 bases, and 0 bases stayed unmatched. CDR3: CASSQASGSYEQYF. CDR3 in DNA: TGCGCCAGCAGCCAAGCTAGCGGCTCCTACGAGCAGTACTTC.

CDR3 sequence: CASSGGSPYEQYF. The CDR3, as DNA: TGCGCCAGCAGCGGGGGCAGCCCCTACGAGCAGTACTTC. The chain is built from TRBV5-1 and TRBJ2-7; a weak D match, TRBD1 (6 bases). Per germline, CDR1 SGHRS and CDR2 YFSETQ. Deletions cut 4 bases from V and 2 bases from J, with 10 bases between. This CDR3 is 13 amino acids long. The entire variable domain, with the rest obtained from reference TRBV5-1 and TRBJ2-7, is as follows: KAGVTQTPRYLIKTRGQQVTLSCSPISGHRSVSWYQQTPGQGLQFLFEYFSETQRNKGNFPGRFSGRQFSNSRSEMNVSTLELGDSALYLCASSGGSPYEQYFGPGTRLTVT.

The chain recombines TRBV6-1 with TRBJ2-7; 7 bases are shared with TRBD2. The J segment lost 2 bases and the V segment lost 0 bases, leaving 4 bases of the junction unmatched. This CDR3 is built from 15 residues. CDR1 is MNHNS and CDR2 is SASEGT in the germline V gene. CDR3 loop: CASSEAISGPYEQYF. The CDR3 nucleotides read TGTGCCAGCAGTGAAGCCATTAGCGGGCCCTACGAGCAGTACTTC.

The chain couples TRBV6-1 to TRBJ2-2; D is undetermined. The V end was cut by 2 bases, the J end by 4 bases, with 5 bases between. Germline CDR1 reads MNHNS; CDR2 reads SASEGT. This CDR3 is 13 amino acids long. The CDR3 loop reads CASSEIGTGELFF. In DNA, the CDR3 is TGTGCCAGCAGTGAAATAGGCACCGGGGAGCTGTTTTTT.

V usage is TRBV6-5 and J usage is TRBJ1-1; a possible D gene is TRBD1 (6 bases). The CDR3 has 14 amino acids. Between the trimmed V and J ends, which lost 2 bases and 5 bases, there was a span of 12 bases. The V gene's germline CDR1 is MNHEY and CDR2 SVGAGI. CDR3 DNA sequence: TGTGCCAGCAGTTACAACAGGGAAGGGACTGAAGCTTTCTTT. This gives the protein CASSYNREGTEAFF.

This clonotype occurred a few times. The rearrangement joins TRBV15 to TRBJ2-5; D is perhaps TRBD1 (6 bases). The V gene's germline CDR1 is LNHNV and CDR2 YYDKDF (reference sequence). V lost 1 base, J lost 5 bases, and 17 bases lay in between. The CDR3 spans 16 residues. The CDR3 nucleotides are TGTGCCACCAGCAGAGTGGGGCTAGGGGGTTTCGAGACCCAGTACTTC. It specifies CATSRVGLGGFETQYF.

The sample holds a few counts of this clonotype. The J gene is TRBJ2-7, the V gene TRBV30; TRBD2 might be the D (5 bases). V lost 4 bases and J lost 4, with 17 bases in between. Germline-derived CDR1 and CDR2 are GTSNPN and SVGIG (reference sequence). The length of the CDR3 is 14 residues. The CDR3 DNA reads TGTGCCTGGACTAACGGGGTTATAGGATACGAGCAGTACTTC. It is translated as CAWTNGVIGYEQYF.

The chain combines TRBV4-1 with TRBJ2-7; D possibly corresponds to TRBD2 (6 bases). The CDR3 runs 16 residues. Between the trimmed V and J ends, which lost 1 base and 5 bases, there was a span of 18 bases. The germline V gene encodes CDR1 MGHRA and CDR2 YSYEKL. The CDR3 region is CASSQVEGNRRDEQYF. DNA for the CDR3: TGCGCCAGCAGCCAAGTCGAGGGGAACAGGAGGGACGAGCAGTACTTC.